What follows are 14 T cell receptor beta chains derived from one specimen sequenced in a study of metastatic and nonmetastatic thyroid tumors. TCRdb re-called clones from the PCR reads using MiXCR. The repertoire has tens of thousands of clones, approximately 17% of them found once; the top ten carry approximately 4.8%. All patients were untreated before thyroid surgery. The specimen was blood. These receptors were collected from a female donor with papillary thyroid cancer or a benign thyroid nodule (not recorded which). Some clones in this sample may be carry-over from other donors' samples.

This clone has at least ten counts. A read error is possible here, since a much larger clone lies one base away. This chain links TRBV19 with TRBJ2-1, with D unclear. Germline V CDR1 and CDR2: LNHDA, SQIVND (reference sequence). The V and J ends lost 4 bases and 4 bases respectively, with 14 bases between them. The CDR3 is 15 amino acids. As DNA, the CDR3 is TGTGCCAGTAGTACTTGGACCTCCTTATACAATGAGCAGTTCTTC. Protein product: CASSTWTSLYNEQFF.

This clone appeared many times. The chain joins TRBV28 to TRBJ2-1, with 9 bases aligning to TRBD2. Trimming cost V 5 bases and J 9 bases; bases outside gene matches: 11. Germline CDR1 MDHEN, CDR2 SYDVKM. The CDR3 consists of 15 residues. CDR3 protein: CASSPWARGGVEQFF. For the CDR3, the DNA is TGTGCCAGCAGTCCCTGGGCGCGGGGGGGCGTTGAGCAGTTCTTC.

This clone has a count of ten or more. The chain links TRBV7-9 to TRBJ2-5, with D possibly called TRBD1 or TRBD2 (6 bases each). The CDR3 spans 15 residues. Germline loops: CDR1 SEHNR, CDR2 FQNEAQ (reference sequence). V lost 5 bases and J 2 bases, leaving 15 bases between the germline ends. The CDR3 region has the DNA TGTGCCAGCAGCCTGGGGGGCACGTATCAAGAGACCCAGTACTTC. It encodes CASSLGGTYQETQYF.

This clone was observed at least ten times. The V and J genes are TRBV14 and TRBJ2-5; D perhaps matches TRBD2 (5 bases). Trimming pared 5 bases from V and 1 base from J, leaving 14 bases between. Germline CDR1 and CDR2: SGHDN and FVKESK. This CDR3 region has 15 residues. In nucleotides, the CDR3 is TGTGCCAGCAGCGCGAGGAGACGGGGCCAAGAGACCCAGTACTTC. Encoded protein: CASSARRRGQETQYF.

This clone has ten or more counts. V gene TRBV7-8 combines with J gene TRBJ2-1; TRBD2 matches 8 bases. V lost 5 bases, J lost 7 bases, and 10 bases stayed unmatched. CDR1 is SGHVS and CDR2 is FQNEAQ in the germline V gene. CDR3 length equals 15 residues. CDR3 DNA: TGTGCCAGCAGCCGTAGCGGGGAGCCTTTTAATGAGCAGTTCTTC. Encoded protein: CASSRSGEPFNEQFF.

In this sample, this clone turned up many times. The CDR3 here is CASSHHSEGNYGYTF. The CDR3 DNA follows: TGTGCCAGCAGTCACCACTCGGAGGGGAACTATGGCTACACCTTC. J is TRBJ1-2 and V is TRBV12-3 or TRBV12-4; D is perhaps TRBD1 (5 bases). V lost 5 bases to trimming and J lost 2 bases, with 15 bases between them. The CDR3 spans 15 residues.

This clone appeared many times. This chain links TRBV27 with TRBJ2-5; D is possibly TRBD2 (5 bases). Germline loops: CDR1 MNHEY, CDR2 SMNVEV (reference sequence). Between the trimmed V and J ends, which lost 5 bases and 3 bases, there was a span of 10 bases. The CDR3 loop spans 13 amino acids. The CDR3 sequence: CASSRDYEETQYF. The CDR3 bases are TGTGCCAGCAGTCGAGACTACGAAGAGACCCAGTACTTC.

In its sample, this clone was seen many times. The rearrangement joins TRBV7-9 to TRBJ2-3; D is ambiguous. Trimming removed 0 bases from V and 2 bases from J, with 9 bases in between. The CDR3 covers 15 residues. The germline V gene has CDR1 SEHNR and CDR2 FQNEAQ (reference sequence). This CDR3 is CASSLASTYTDTQYF. DNA for the CDR3: TGTGCCAGCAGCTTAGCCTCTACCTACACAGATACGCAGTATTTT.

The V call is TRBV12-3 or TRBV12-4, the J call TRBJ1-2; D might be TRBD1 (5 bases). The V gene lost 6 bases and the J gene lost 8 bases, with 13 bases spanning the gap. The CDR3 extends over 12 amino acids. This chain's CDR3 is CASRLVRGGYTF. CDR3 bases: TGTGCCAGCAGGCTGGTCCGGGGCGGCTACACCTTC.

With regard to this clone: This clone may be a read error of a much larger clone one base away. V usage is TRBV29-1 and J usage is TRBJ2-7, with D perhaps matching TRBD1 (6 bases). The ends were cut back, 6 bases at V and 7 bases at J, with 22 bases in the middle. Germline V lookup: CDR1 SQVTM, CDR2 ANQGSEA. CDR3 size: 14 residues. CDR3 amino acids: CSVKGVQGSGEQYF. DNA for the CDR3: TGCAGCGTGAAGGGCGTACAGGGTTCGGGGGAGCAGTACTTC.

This clone was observed at least ten times. The chain combines TRBV7-8 with TRBJ2-7; D may correspond to TRBD1 or TRBD2 (5 bases each). CDR1 is SGHVS and CDR2 is FQNEAQ in the germline V gene. The V end was cut by 5 bases, the J end by 5 bases, with 16 bases between. The CDR3 consists of 14 residues. This CDR3 is CASSRDRDANEQYF. DNA for the CDR3: TGTGCCAGCAGCAGGGACCGGGACGCAAACGAGCAGTACTTC.

This clone came up a few times. A read error may explain this, as a much larger clone is one base away. This rearrangement joins TRBV5-6 to TRBJ1-3; possible D gene TRBD1, 5 bases. V gave up 5 bases and J gave up 0 bases, with 15 bases separating them. The CDR3 is 16 amino acids. Germline-derived CDR1 and CDR2 are SGHDT and YYEEEE. CDR3 DNA sequence: TGTGCCAGCAGAGTCTTCTCCAGGGACTCTGGAAACACCATATATTTT. Translating gives CASRVFSRDSGNTIYF.

This clone showed up just a few times. J is TRBJ1-5 and V is TRBV28, with D uncertain. The CDR3 is 11 amino acids. V lost 8 bases to trimming and J lost 9 bases, with 11 bases between them. Looked up from germline, CDR1 is MDHEN and CDR2 is SYDVKM. CDR3 region: CASYEELPQHF. The CDR3 coding sequence is TGTGCCAGCTATGAGGAGCTGCCCCAGCATTTT.

The table lists this clone with many counts. V usage is TRBV4-1 and J usage is TRBJ1-2, with D possibly being TRBD1 (5 bases). Trimming removed 4 bases at V and 6 bases at J, with 9 bases between. The germline V gene has CDR1 MGHRA and CDR2 YSYEKL. CDR3 length equals 12 residues. As DNA, the CDR3 is TGCGCCAGCAGCCGAGGGGTAGATGGCTACACCTTC. Its protein is CASSRGVDGYTF.